Given below is one T cell receptor (beta chain) in context. These data belong to a study of blood T cell repertoires in COVID-19. The CDR3 runs to 14 residues. The method was immunoSEQ multiplex PCR; TCRdb's version includes in-frame clones alone and lacks a portion of them. The sample comprises roughly 200,000 clones, about nine tenths of which are singletons, and around 1.5% rests with the top ten. The sequenced sample was peripheral blood. This receptor was taken from a man aged 18 to 30 with active or convalescent COVID-19. This rearrangement joins TRBV21-1 to TRBJ2-4; the table's D call TRBD2 went unverified against the DNA. TRBV21-1 is flagged as a pseudogene. This CDR3 reads CASSKSKAKNIQYF. The CDR3 DNA reads TGTGCCAGCAGCAAATCTAAAGCCAAAAACATTCAGTACTTC.